This TCR beta chain comes out of a study of control samples from healthy donors and cancer patients. TCRdb's copy holds only in-frame clones and misses some; the assay was immunoSEQ multiplex PCR. The sample consists of 95,000 to 150,000 clones, about 91% of them appearing once. The CDR3 is made up of 12 amino acids. Trimming removed 6 bases from V and 9 bases from J, with 15 bases in between. This TCR derives from a man aged 35-49 years in good health. The chain recombines TRBV12-3 or TRBV12-4 with TRBJ2-7; possible D gene TRBD2, 5 bases. Sequencing was done on a sample of blood. CDR3 region: CASSPGSLGQYF. As DNA, the CDR3 is TGTGCCAGCAGCCCGGGATCCCTTGGGCAGTACTTC.